This T cell receptor (beta chain) was identified in a study of OX40 agonist ivuxolimab in advanced cancers. Points from the study as a whole: Antigen specificity remained undetermined for the expanded peripheral T cells.

Autoimmune disease history or systemic immunosuppression led to patient exclusion. Using immunoSEQ multiplex PCR, the repertoire was profiled, and TCRdb retains in-frame clones only, with some absent. The table shows approximately 33,000 clones, with around 85% occurring only once. Remarks on this clone: Its antigen is currently unknown.

The sequenced sample was CD4+ or CD8+ T cells sorted from blood, obtained in a trial of the OX40 agonist ivuxolimab. The sequence was collected from an adult with an advanced solid tumor such as melanoma, head and neck, liver or kidney cancer.

CDR3 protein: CASSLPLGLAGPKDEQYF. The CDR3 DNA reads as TGTGCCAGCAGCTTGCCTTTGGGACTAGCGGGACCAAAAGACGAGCAGTACTTC. The J gene is TRBJ2-7, the V gene TRBV7-9, with 13 positions matching TRBD2. Germline assignment: CDR1 SEHNR and CDR2 FQNEAQ (reference sequence). Losses at the gene ends were 3 bases for V and 5 bases for J; bases not matched to a gene: 13. This CDR3 has 18 residues.